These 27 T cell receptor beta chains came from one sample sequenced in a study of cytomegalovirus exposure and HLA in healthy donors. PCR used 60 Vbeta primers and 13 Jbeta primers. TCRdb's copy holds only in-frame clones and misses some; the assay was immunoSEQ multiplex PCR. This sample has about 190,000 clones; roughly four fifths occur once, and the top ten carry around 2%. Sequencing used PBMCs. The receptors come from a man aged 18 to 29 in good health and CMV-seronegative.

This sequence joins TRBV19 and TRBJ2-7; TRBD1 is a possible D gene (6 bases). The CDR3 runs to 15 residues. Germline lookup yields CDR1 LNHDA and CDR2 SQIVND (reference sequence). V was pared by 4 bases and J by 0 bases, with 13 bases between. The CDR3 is CASSTTGRYSYEQYF. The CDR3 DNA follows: TGTGCCAGTAGTACGACAGGCCGTTACTCCTACGAGCAGTACTTC.

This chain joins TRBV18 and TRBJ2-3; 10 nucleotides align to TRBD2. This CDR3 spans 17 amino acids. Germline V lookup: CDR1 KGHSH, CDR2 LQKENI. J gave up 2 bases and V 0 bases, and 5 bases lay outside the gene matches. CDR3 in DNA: TGTGCCAGCTCACCACCAACCGGGACTAGCGACACAGATACGCAGTATTTT. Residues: CASSPPTGTSDTDTQYF.

The CDR3 DNA reads as TGTGCCAGCAGCCCCCATCCCCCTAGCGGGTATTACAATGAGCAGTTCTTC. Encoded protein: CASSPHPPSGYYNEQFF. This rearrangement joins TRBV9 to TRBJ2-1, with TRBD2 identical over 8 bases. The CDR3 spans 17 residues. The germline V gene has CDR1 SGDLS and CDR2 YYNGEE. V lost 4 bases, J lost 4 bases, and 13 bases stayed unmatched.

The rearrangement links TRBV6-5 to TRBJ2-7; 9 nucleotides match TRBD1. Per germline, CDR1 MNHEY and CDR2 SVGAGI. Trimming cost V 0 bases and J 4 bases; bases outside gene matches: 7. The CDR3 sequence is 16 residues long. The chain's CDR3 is CASSYSSGGQGYEQYF. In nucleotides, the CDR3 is TGTGCCAGCAGTTACTCGAGTGGGGGACAGGGATACGAGCAGTACTTC.

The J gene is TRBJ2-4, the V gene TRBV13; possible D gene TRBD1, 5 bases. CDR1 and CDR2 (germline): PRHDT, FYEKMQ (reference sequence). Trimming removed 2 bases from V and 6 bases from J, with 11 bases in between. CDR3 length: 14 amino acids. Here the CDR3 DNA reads TGTGCCAGCAGCTTACAGGGTACCATAAACATTCAGTACTTC. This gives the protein CASSLQGTINIQYF.

CDR3: CASRTGTSVTGELFF. CDR3 in DNA: TGCGCCAGCAGAACCGGGACTAGCGTCACCGGGGAGCTGTTTTTT. The chain carries TRBV5-1 and TRBJ2-2; 10 positions agree with TRBD2. The CDR3 totals 15 residues. V lost 5 bases, J lost 4 bases, and 5 bases stayed unmatched. From germline, CDR1 is SGHRS and CDR2 YFSETQ.

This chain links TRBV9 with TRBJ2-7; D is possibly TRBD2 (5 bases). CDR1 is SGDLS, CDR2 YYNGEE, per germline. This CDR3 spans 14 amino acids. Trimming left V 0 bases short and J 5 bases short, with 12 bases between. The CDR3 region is CASSVGLKEDEQYF. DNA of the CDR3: TGTGCCAGCAGCGTAGGTCTGAAGGAGGACGAGCAGTACTTC.

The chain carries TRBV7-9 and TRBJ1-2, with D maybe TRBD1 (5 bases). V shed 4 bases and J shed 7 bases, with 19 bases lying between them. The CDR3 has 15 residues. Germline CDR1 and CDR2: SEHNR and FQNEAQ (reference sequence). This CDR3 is CASSSPDRRGGGYTF. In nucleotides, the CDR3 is TGTGCCAGCAGCTCCCCCGACCGCCGGGGGGGTGGCTACACCTTC.

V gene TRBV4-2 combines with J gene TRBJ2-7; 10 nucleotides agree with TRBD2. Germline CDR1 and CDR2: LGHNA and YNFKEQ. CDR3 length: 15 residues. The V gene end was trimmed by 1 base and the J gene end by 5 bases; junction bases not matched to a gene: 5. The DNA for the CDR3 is TGTGCCAGCAGCCAAGGGCTAGCGGGAGCGAACGAGCAGTACTTC. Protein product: CASSQGLAGANEQYF.

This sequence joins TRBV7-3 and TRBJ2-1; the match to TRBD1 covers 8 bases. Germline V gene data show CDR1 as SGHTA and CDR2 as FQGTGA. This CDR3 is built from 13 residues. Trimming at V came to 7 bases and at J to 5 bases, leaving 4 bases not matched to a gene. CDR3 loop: CASTQGANNEQFF. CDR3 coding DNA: TGTGCCAGCACCCAGGGGGCAAACAATGAGCAGTTCTTC.

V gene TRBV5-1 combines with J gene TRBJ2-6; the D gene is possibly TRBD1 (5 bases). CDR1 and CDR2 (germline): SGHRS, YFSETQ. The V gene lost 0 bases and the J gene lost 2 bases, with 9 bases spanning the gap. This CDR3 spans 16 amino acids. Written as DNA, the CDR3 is TGCGCCAGCAGCTTGGACGGACAAACTGGGGCCAACGTCCTGACTTTC. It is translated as CASSLDGQTGANVLTF.

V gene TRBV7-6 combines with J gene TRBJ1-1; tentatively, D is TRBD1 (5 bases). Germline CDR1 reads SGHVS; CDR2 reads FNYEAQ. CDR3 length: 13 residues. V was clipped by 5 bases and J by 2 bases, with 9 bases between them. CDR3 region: CASSRGGNTEAFF. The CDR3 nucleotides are TGTGCCAGCAGCCGGGGGGGAAACACTGAAGCTTTCTTT. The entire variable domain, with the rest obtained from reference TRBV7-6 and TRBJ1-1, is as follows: GAGVSQSPRYKVTKRGQDVALRCDPISGHVSLYWYRQALGQGPEFLTYFNYEAQQDKSGLPNDRFSAERPEGSISTLTIQRTEQRDSAMYRCASSRGGNTEAFFGQGTRLTVV.

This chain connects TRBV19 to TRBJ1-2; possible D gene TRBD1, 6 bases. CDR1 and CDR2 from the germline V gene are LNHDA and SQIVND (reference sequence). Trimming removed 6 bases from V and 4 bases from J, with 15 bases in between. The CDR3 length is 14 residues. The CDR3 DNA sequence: TGTGCCAGTAGGGTGCGGGGGGCTATCTATGGCTACACCTTC. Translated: CASRVRGAIYGYTF.

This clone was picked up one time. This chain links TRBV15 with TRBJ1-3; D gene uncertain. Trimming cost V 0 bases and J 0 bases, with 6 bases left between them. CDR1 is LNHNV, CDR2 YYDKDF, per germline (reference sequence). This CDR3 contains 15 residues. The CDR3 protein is CATSRDRSSGNTIYF. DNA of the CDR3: TGTGCCACCAGCAGAGATCGGAGCTCTGGAAACACCATATATTTT. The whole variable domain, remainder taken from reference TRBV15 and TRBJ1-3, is DAMVIQNPRYQVTQFGKPVTLSCSQTLNHNVMYWYQQKSSQAPKLLFHYYDKDFNNEADTPDNFQSRRPNTSFCFLDIRSPGLGDTAMYLCATSRDRSSGNTIYFGEGSWLTVV.

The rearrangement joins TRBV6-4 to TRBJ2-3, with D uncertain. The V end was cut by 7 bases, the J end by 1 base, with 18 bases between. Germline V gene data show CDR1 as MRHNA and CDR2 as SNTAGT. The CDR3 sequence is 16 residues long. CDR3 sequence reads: CASNTRVSRRTDTQYF. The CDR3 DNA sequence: TGTGCCAGCAATACCCGGGTAAGCAGACGCACAGATACGCAGTATTTT.

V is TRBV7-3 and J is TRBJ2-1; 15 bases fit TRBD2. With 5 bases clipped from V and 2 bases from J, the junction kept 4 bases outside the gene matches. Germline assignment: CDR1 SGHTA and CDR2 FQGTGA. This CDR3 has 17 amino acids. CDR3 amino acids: CASSAGLAGGPYNEQFF. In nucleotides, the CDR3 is TGTGCCAGCAGCGCTGGACTAGCGGGAGGGCCCTACAATGAGCAGTTCTTC.

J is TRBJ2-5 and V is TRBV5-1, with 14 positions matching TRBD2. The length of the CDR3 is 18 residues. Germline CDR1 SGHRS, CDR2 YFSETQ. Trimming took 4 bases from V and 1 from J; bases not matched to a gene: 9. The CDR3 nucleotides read TGCGCCAGCAGCCAAAGACTAGCGGGGGGGGCCCCCCAAGAGACCCAGTACTTC. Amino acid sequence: CASSQRLAGGAPQETQYF.

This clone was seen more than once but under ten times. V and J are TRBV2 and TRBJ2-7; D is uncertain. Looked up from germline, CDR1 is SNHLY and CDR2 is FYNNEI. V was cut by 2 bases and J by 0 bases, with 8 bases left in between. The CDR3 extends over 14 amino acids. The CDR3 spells CASSESRNSYEQYF. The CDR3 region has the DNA TGTGCCAGCAGTGAAAGCAGGAACTCCTACGAGCAGTACTTC.

CDR3 residues: CASRSTGMQSQPQHF. The CDR3 DNA follows: TGTGCCAGCAGGTCTACAGGGATGCAAAGTCAGCCCCAGCATTTT. The rearrangement joins TRBV6-1 to TRBJ1-5, with D maybe TRBD1 (6 bases). Trimming pared 6 bases from V and 6 bases from J, leaving 18 bases between. Germline CDR1 MNHNS, CDR2 SASEGT. The CDR3 is made up of 15 amino acids.

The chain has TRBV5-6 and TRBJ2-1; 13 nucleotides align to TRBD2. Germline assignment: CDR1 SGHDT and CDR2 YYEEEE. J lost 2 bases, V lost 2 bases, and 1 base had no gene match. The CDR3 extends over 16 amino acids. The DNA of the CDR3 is TGTGCCAGCAGCTTACTAGCGGGAGGGACCTACAATGAGCAGTTCTTC. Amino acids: CASSLLAGGTYNEQFF.

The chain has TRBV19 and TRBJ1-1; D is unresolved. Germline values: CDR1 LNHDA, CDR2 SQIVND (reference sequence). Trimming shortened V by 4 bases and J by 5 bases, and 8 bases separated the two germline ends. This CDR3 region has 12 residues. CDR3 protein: CASSRGRTEAFF. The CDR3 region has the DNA TGTGCCAGTAGTAGAGGGCGGACTGAAGCTTTCTTT.

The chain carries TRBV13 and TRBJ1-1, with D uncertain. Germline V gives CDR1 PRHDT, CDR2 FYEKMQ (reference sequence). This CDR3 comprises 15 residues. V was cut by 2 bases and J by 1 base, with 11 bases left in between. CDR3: CASSLPRRGNTEAFF. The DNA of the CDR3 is TGTGCCAGCAGCTTACCTCGGAGAGGGAACACTGAAGCTTTCTTT.

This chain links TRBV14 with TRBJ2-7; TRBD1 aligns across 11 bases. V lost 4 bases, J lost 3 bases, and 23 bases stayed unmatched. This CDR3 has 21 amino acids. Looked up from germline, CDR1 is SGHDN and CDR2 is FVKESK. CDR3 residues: CASSRTSFWTGGKIDFYEQYF. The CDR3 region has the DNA TGTGCCAGCAGCCGAACCAGTTTTTGGACAGGGGGCAAAATCGATTTCTACGAGCAGTACTTC.

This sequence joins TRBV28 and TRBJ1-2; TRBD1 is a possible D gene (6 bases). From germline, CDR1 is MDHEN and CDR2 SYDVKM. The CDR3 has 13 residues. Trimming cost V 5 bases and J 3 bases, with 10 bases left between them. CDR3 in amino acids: CASSEQGDYGYTF. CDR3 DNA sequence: TGTGCCAGCAGTGAACAGGGAGACTATGGCTACACCTTC.

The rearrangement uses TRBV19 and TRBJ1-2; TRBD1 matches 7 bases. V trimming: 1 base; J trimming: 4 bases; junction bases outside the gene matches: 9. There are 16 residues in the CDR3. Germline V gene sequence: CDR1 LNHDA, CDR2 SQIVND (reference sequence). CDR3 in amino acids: CASSIALRAGGYGYTF. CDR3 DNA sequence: TGTGCCAGTAGTATAGCTCTCAGGGCAGGGGGCTATGGCTACACCTTC.

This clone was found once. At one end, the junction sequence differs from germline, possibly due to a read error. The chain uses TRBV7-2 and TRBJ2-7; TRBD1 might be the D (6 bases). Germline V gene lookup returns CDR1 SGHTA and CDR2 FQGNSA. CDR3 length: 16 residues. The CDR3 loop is CASSLISRTASHEQYF. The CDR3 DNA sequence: TGTGCCAGCAGCTTAATCTCCAGGACAGCCTCCCACGAGCAGTACTTC.

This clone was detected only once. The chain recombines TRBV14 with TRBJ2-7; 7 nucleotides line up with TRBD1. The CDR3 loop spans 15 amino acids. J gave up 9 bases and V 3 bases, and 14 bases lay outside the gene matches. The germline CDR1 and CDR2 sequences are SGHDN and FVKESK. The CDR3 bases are TGTGCCAGCAGCCAGCCGGGACAGTTCAGAGGGGGGCAGTACTTC. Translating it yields CASSQPGQFRGGQYF.